One and the same sample provided the 28 T cell receptor beta chains below, sequenced in a study of blood T cell repertoires in COVID-19. Sequencing used immunoSEQ multiplex PCR; TCRdb keeps in-frame clones, though not all of them. The data show under 250,000 clones, more than 85% seen once. Sequences were obtained from peripheral blood. The receptor set was obtained from a man aged 35 to 55 with acute or convalescent COVID-19.

The V and J genes are TRBV5-1 and TRBJ2-1; TRBD1 aligns across 7 bases. V was clipped by 2 bases and J by 1 base; unmatched bases: 0. CDR3 size: 14 residues. The germline V gene encodes CDR1 SGHRS and CDR2 YFSETQ. In DNA form, the CDR3 reads TGCGCCAGCAGCTTACAGGGGTCCTACAATGAGCAGTTCTTC. Its protein product is CASSLQGSYNEQFF.

This rearrangement joins TRBV28 to TRBJ2-6; D possibly corresponds to TRBD1 (7 bases). Germline values: CDR1 MDHEN, CDR2 SYDVKM. The CDR3 length is 17 residues. V lost 8 bases and J lost 1, with 18 bases in between. The CDR3 sequence: CASLGRDSGSGANVLTF. In nucleotides, the CDR3 is TGTGCCAGCCTTGGGCGGGACAGTGGGTCTGGGGCCAACGTCCTGACTTTC.

This clone came up once. The V gene is TRBV25-1, the J gene TRBJ1-6; a weak D match, TRBD1 (5 bases). Germline V CDR1 and CDR2: MGHDK, SYGVNS. The CDR3 has 14 residues. V lost 3 bases and J lost 6, with 9 bases in between. CDR3 bases: TGTGCCAGCAGTGACGGCGGGGGTAATTCACCCCTCCACTTT. This translates into CASSDGGGNSPLHF.

The chain uses TRBV5-8 and TRBJ1-6; TRBD1 agrees at 10 bases. Germline-derived CDR1 and CDR2 are SGHTS and YDEGEE. The CDR3 has 17 amino acids. V lost 4 bases, J lost 7 bases, and 11 bases stayed unmatched. The CDR3 DNA is TGTGCCAGCAGCCTGATGGTAGGGACAGGGGTAAATTCACCCCTCCACTTT. Translated: CASSLMVGTGVNSPLHF.

CDR3 sequence reads: CASSLRGGGQKLFF. The DNA of the CDR3 is TGTGCCAGCAGTTTACGAGGGGGCGGACAAAAACTGTTTTTT. V is TRBV28 and J is TRBJ1-4, with TRBD1 matching over 7 bases. Germline CDR1 MDHEN, CDR2 SYDVKM. The CDR3 consists of 14 residues. Trimming removed 2 bases from V and 9 bases from J; junction bases left unmatched: 6.

V and J are TRBV28 and TRBJ2-7, with a tentative D call TRBD1 (6 bases). The ends were cut back, 4 bases at V and 2 bases at J, with 12 bases in the middle. Germline CDR1 is MDHEN and CDR2 is SYDVKM. There are 14 residues in the CDR3. CDR3 loop: CASSSYRATYEQYF. The CDR3, as DNA: TGTGCCAGCAGTTCGTACAGGGCGACCTACGAGCAGTACTTC.

The rearrangement uses TRBV9 and TRBJ2-6, with 8 nucleotides matching TRBD2. Losses at the gene ends were 0 bases for V and 0 bases for J; bases not matched to a gene: 5. The germline gives CDR1 SGDLS, CDR2 YYNGEE. The CDR3 runs 18 residues. The CDR3 DNA sequence: TGTGCCAGCAGCGTAGCGCTAGCGGGCCCCTCTGGGGCCAACGTCCTGACTTTC. Its translation is CASSVALAGPSGANVLTF.

This rearrangement joins TRBV3-1 (or the pseudogene TRBV3-2) to TRBJ1-3; D not resolved. This CDR3 is 12 amino acids long. Trimming cost V 2 bases and J 9 bases, with 8 bases left between them. Germline loops: CDR1 LGHDT, CDR2 YNNKEL (reference sequence). The CDR3 loop is CASSQREATIYF. For the CDR3, the DNA is TGTGCCAGCAGCCAAAGGGAGGCCACCATATATTTT.

The J gene is TRBJ1-3, the V gene TRBV28, with D uncertain. There are 17 residues in the CDR3. Per germline, CDR1 MDHEN and CDR2 SYDVKM. V was trimmed by 5 bases and J by 7 bases, leaving 24 bases between them. CDR3: CASSPQTDAPWRNTIYF. The CDR3 nucleotides are TGTGCCAGCAGTCCGCAGACGGACGCGCCATGGAGGAACACCATATATTTT.

The V and J genes are TRBV18 and TRBJ2-2; 10 bases map to TRBD1. The V segment lost 0 bases and the J segment 6 bases; nucleotides outside the gene matches: 1. Germline loops: CDR1 KGHSH, CDR2 LQKENI. This CDR3 comprises 15 residues. CDR3 amino acids: CASSPPGQGSGELFF. The CDR3 DNA reads TGTGCCAGCTCACCACCGGGACAGGGGTCCGGGGAGCTGTTTTTT.

This clone has only one observation. V is TRBV5-1 and J is TRBJ2-7, with 7 bases fitting TRBD1. CDR3 size: 14 residues. Trimming at V came to 5 bases and at J to 4 bases, leaving 9 bases not matched to a gene. Germline CDR1 SGHRS, CDR2 YFSETQ. The CDR3 here is CASSFTRDSYEQYF. The CDR3 DNA reads TGCGCCAGCAGTTTTACCCGGGACAGTTACGAGCAGTACTTC.

The chain employs TRBV5-1 and TRBJ2-7, with 10 positions matching TRBD1. This CDR3 is 15 amino acids long. Germline assignment: CDR1 SGHRS and CDR2 YFSETQ. V shed 3 bases and J 5 bases; nucleotides not matched to a gene: 8. CDR3 loop: CASSSPTGGRHEQYF. The CDR3 DNA sequence: TGCGCCAGCAGCTCTCCGACAGGGGGCAGGCACGAGCAGTACTTC.

This clone showed up just once. This chain links TRBV15 with TRBJ2-1, with 13 bases fitting TRBD2. This CDR3 region has 17 residues. CDR1 and CDR2 (germline): LNHNV, YYDKDF (reference sequence). The trim removed 3 bases at V and 4 bases at J, leaving 6 bases unmatched. The CDR3 region is CATSSPLAGGPYNEQFF. In DNA form, the CDR3 reads TGTGCCACCAGCAGCCCACTAGCGGGAGGGCCGTACAATGAGCAGTTCTTC.

The chain employs TRBV28 and TRBJ2-7, with D maybe TRBD1 (7 bases). Germline V CDR1 and CDR2: MDHEN, SYDVKM. Trimming took off 2 bases at V and 4 bases at J, with 18 bases between the two ends. CDR3 length: 16 amino acids. In DNA, the CDR3 is TGTGCCAGCAGTTTACGTCCACAGGGGACTCATTACGAGCAGTACTTC. It is translated as CASSLRPQGTHYEQYF.

This clone was observed a handful of times. The rearrangement joins TRBV4-1 to TRBJ1-4; possible D gene TRBD1, 5 bases. In germline, CDR1 is MGHRA, CDR2 YSYEKL. V was trimmed by 4 bases and J by 5 bases, leaving 11 bases between them. The CDR3 consists of 14 residues. CDR3 nucleotides: TGCGCCAGCAGCCGGTCCGGGGGGAATGAAAAACTGTTTTTT. Amino acid sequence: CASSRSGGNEKLFF.

In this sample, this clone turned up a few times. The CDR3 loop is CASSGGQGENTF. The CDR3 coding sequence is TGCGCCAGCAGCGGAGGACAGGGAGAGAACACCTTC. The chain employs TRBV5-1 and TRBJ1-2; 8 bases line up with TRBD1. J gave up 12 bases and V 4 bases, and 8 bases lay outside the gene matches. The CDR3 is made up of 12 amino acids. Looked up from germline, CDR1 is SGHRS and CDR2 is YFSETQ.

The CDR3: CASSLAGGGVTGELFF. CDR3 coding DNA: TGCGCCAGCAGCTTGGCGGGCGGGGGAGTCACCGGGGAGCTGTTTTTT. V is TRBV5-1 and J is TRBJ2-2; 7 bases agree with TRBD2. The CDR3 loop spans 16 amino acids. Germline V lookup: CDR1 SGHRS, CDR2 YFSETQ. J lost 4 bases, V lost 0 bases, and 6 bases had no gene match.

The genes are TRBV7-3 and TRBJ1-1; D is perhaps TRBD1 (6 bases). Germline V CDR1 and CDR2: SGHTA, FQGTGA. The CDR3 is 13 amino acids. V dropped 4 bases and J dropped 5 bases, with 11 bases sitting between them. The CDR3 reads CASSSLQGTEAFF. The CDR3 DNA reads TGTGCCAGCAGCTCGCTACAGGGAACTGAAGCTTTCTTT.

The chain has TRBV6-2 or TRBV6-3 and TRBJ1-4, with D unresolved. The CDR3 spans 15 residues. Germline V gives CDR1 MNHEY, CDR2 SVGEGT. Trimming removed 5 bases at V and 8 bases at J, with 18 bases between. The chain's CDR3 is CASSDPGPRREKLFF. CDR3 bases: TGTGCCAGCAGTGATCCGGGCCCCCGGAGGGAAAAACTGTTTTTT.

The chain links TRBV19 to TRBJ1-1; D may be TRBD1 (5 bases). Germline V gives CDR1 LNHDA, CDR2 SQIVND (reference sequence). The V end was cut by 5 bases, the J end by 5 bases, with 12 bases between. This CDR3 region has 13 residues. CDR3 nucleotide sequence: TGTGCCAGTAGTTACGGGGCGGGGACTGAAGCTTTCTTT. Residues: CASSYGAGTEAFF.

This clone has just a few counts. J is TRBJ2-1 and V is TRBV29-1; the D gene is possibly TRBD2 (5 bases). The CDR3 runs 15 residues. The V gene lost 8 bases and the J gene lost 7 bases, with 24 bases spanning the gap. The germline gives CDR1 SQVTM, CDR2 ANQGSEA. DNA for the CDR3: TGCAGCATCCCGGGGATGACACCCATAGGGAATGAGCAGTTCTTC. Its translation: CSIPGMTPIGNEQFF.

This chain's CDR3 is CASSLSTDTQYF. CDR3 bases: TGTGCCAGCAGCCTCTCCACAGATACGCAGTATTTT. V and J are TRBV3-1 (or the pseudogene TRBV3-2) and TRBJ2-3; D gene unclear. This CDR3 contains 12 residues. Trimming left V 4 bases short and J 2 bases short, with 4 bases between. Germline assignment: CDR1 LGHDT and CDR2 YNNKEL (reference sequence).

The chain recombines TRBV5-1 with TRBJ2-5, with TRBD2 matching over 14 bases. Losses at the gene ends were 4 bases for V and 5 bases for J; bases not matched to a gene: 7. The CDR3 is 16 amino acids. Germline loops: CDR1 SGHRS, CDR2 YFSETQ. The CDR3: CASSPGLAGGLETQYF. The CDR3 DNA reads as TGCGCCAGCAGCCCAGGACTAGCGGGGGGATTGGAGACCCAGTACTTC.

This chain links TRBV4-2 with TRBJ2-1, with TRBD2 identical over 10 bases. The ends lost 2 bases at V and 6 bases at J; junction bases unmatched: 22. Per the germline V gene, CDR1 is LGHNA and CDR2 is YNFKEQ. The CDR3 is made up of 21 amino acids. CDR3 in amino acids: CASSQRRVGGLAGAGANEQFF. DNA of the CDR3: TGTGCCAGCAGCCAACGGCGAGTAGGCGGGCTAGCGGGAGCGGGGGCCAATGAGCAGTTCTTC.

The V and J genes are TRBV27 and TRBJ2-1, with TRBD2 matching over 7 bases. CDR1 MNHEY and CDR2 SMNVEV come from the germline V gene (reference sequence). This CDR3 comprises 16 residues. The V and J ends lost 5 bases and 7 bases, in that order; junction bases with no gene match: 14. The CDR3 reads CASSPRWAGVLNEQFF. The CDR3 nucleotides are TGTGCCAGCAGTCCTAGATGGGCGGGAGTACTGAATGAGCAGTTCTTC.

With regard to this clone: The same CDR3 can be traced to other DNA sequences in this sample. The rearrangement joins TRBV27 to TRBJ2-7; 7 nucleotides agree with TRBD1. CDR1 and CDR2 from the germline V gene are MNHEY and SMNVEV (reference sequence). CDR3 size: 14 residues. V gave up 8 bases and J gave up 1 base; unmatched junction bases: 8. The DNA of the CDR3 is TGTGCCAGCTCGCGGGCAGGGGGTTCCTACGAGCAGTACTTC. Protein product: CASSRAGGSYEQYF.

The chain carries TRBV9 and TRBJ2-3; TRBD2 might be the D (6 bases). CDR3 length equals 16 residues. V lost 4 bases, J lost 0 bases, and 15 bases lay in between. The germline V gene encodes CDR1 SGDLS and CDR2 YYNGEE. The CDR3 coding sequence is TGTGCCAGCAGCCCCGTGTCGACTAGTAGCACAGATACGCAGTATTTT. Its protein product is CASSPVSTSSTDTQYF.

This rearrangement joins TRBV6-5 to TRBJ1-5, with 10 bases fitting TRBD1. CDR1 is MNHEY and CDR2 is SVGAGI in the germline V gene. CDR3 length equals 15 residues. The ends lost 6 bases at V and 5 bases at J; junction bases unmatched: 7. Written as DNA, the CDR3 is TGTGCCAGCAGAAGGGGACAGGGGAATGATCAGCCCCAGCATTTT. It specifies CASRRGQGNDQPQHF.